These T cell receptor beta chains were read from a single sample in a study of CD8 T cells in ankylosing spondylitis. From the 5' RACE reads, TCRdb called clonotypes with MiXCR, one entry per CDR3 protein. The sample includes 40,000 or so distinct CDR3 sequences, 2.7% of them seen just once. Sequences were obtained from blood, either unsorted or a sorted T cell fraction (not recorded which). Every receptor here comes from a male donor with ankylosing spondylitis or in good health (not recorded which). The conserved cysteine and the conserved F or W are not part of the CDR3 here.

ASSPREAGGRGEQF,TRBJ2-1,TRBV9
ASSVDGGRGETQY,TRBJ2-5,TRBV9
ASSAGTGTAVDEQY,TRBJ2-7,TRBV9
ASSAEARSGSRHTGELF,TRBJ2-2,TRBV9
ASTRSLAQQETQY,TRBJ2-5,TRBV9
ASSQGGGFEGQPQH,TRBJ1-5,TRBV9
ASSVEGRRTDTQY,TRBJ2-3,TRBV9
ASSDHRTGGNTQY,TRBJ2-3,TRBV9
ASSTGHCPWRQH,TRBJ1-5,TRBV7-4
ASSVLTADGGYT,TRBJ1-2,TRBV9
ASSVDASTGELF,TRBJ2-2,TRBV9
ASSVQRGGVGELF,TRBJ2-2,TRBV9
ASSPSGQGWQPQH,TRBJ1-5,TRBV9
ASSVLPGELF,TRBJ2-2,TRBV9
ASSVVGGTGELF,TRBJ2-2,TRBV9
ASSVGNSGSHNEQF,TRBJ2-1,TRBV9
ASSVVLAGSMNTGELF,TRBJ2-2,TRBV9
ASSVANRKDTQY,TRBJ2-3,TRBV9
ASSVDSYTYEQY,TRBJ2-7,TRBV9
ASSVGEERDTQY,TRBJ2-3,TRBV9
ASSGPGQGNSGANVLT,TRBJ2-6,TRBV9
ASSVFGGRAGEQY,TRBJ2-7,TRBV9
ASSATGLAGAYEQY,TRBJ2-7,TRBV9
ASSVQSRSEKLF,TRBJ1-4,TRBV9
ASSVEAGAGELF,TRBJ2-2,TRBV9
ASSVGEGWDTGELF,TRBJ2-2,TRBV9
ASSQKGAVNTDTQY,TRBJ2-3,TRBV9
ASSSPGGLGPSGRGLIGELF,TRBJ2-2,TRBV7-9
ASSIRQRGYYNEQF,TRBJ2-1,TRBV9
ASSPRPASETQY,TRBJ2-5,TRBV9
ASSADRGRGETQY,TRBJ2-5,TRBV9
ASSVGASGRGGEETQY,TRBJ2-5,TRBV9
ASRKLAANTGELF,TRBJ2-2,TRBV9